This TCR beta chain was documented in a study of blood T cell repertoires in COVID-19. About the study: Samples came from the United States, Italy and Spain, spanning acute and convalescent COVID-19. In each case, the material was cDNA or gDNA derived from T cells, B-cell-depleted T cells, or PBMCs.

In the original processing: Amplification of reference gene primers was used by the study to estimate nucleated cell counts. The repertoire was sequenced with immunoSEQ multiplex PCR; TCRdb's copy has only in-frame clones and lacks some. V and J calls and clone size are copied from that table; D and trimming were computed from the DNA. This table has 88,000 or so clones, about 85% appearing once. Sequenced material: peripheral blood. The clonotype originates from a human donor in a cohort sampled during active COVID-19.

CDR3 nucleotide sequence: TGTGCCAGCAGCCCGCCGGACAGGGTTGGAGAGACCCAGTACTTC. As protein: CASSPPDRVGETQYF. The V gene is TRBV3-1 (or the pseudogene TRBV3-2), the J gene TRBJ2-5; 8 bases match TRBD1. The CDR3 contains 15 residues. V lost 4 bases, J lost 4 bases, and 8 bases stayed unmatched. Germline V gene sequence: CDR1 LGHDT, CDR2 YNNKEL (reference sequence).